These 10 T cell receptor beta chains originate from one sample sequenced in a study of cytomegalovirus exposure and HLA in healthy donors. 60 Vbeta and 13 Jbeta primers were used in PCR. Using immunoSEQ multiplex PCR, the repertoire was profiled, and TCRdb retains in-frame clones only, with some absent. The sample holds some 120,000 clones, over 60% seen once. The sequenced sample consisted of PBMCs. Receptors originate from a man aged 18 to 30 in good health and CMV-seronegative.

The rearrangement links TRBV13 to TRBJ2-7; 8 bases map to TRBD2. The germline CDR1 and CDR2 sequences are PRHDT and FYEKMQ (reference sequence). The CDR3 is 16 residues long. J lost 3 bases, V lost 2 bases, and 9 bases had no gene match. The CDR3 region is CASSLLTFSGDYEQYV. The DNA of the CDR3 is TGTGCCAGCAGCTTATTAACCTTTAGCGGGGACTACGAGCAGTACGTC.

The rearrangement links TRBV18 to TRBJ2-2; D call uncertain. The germline V gene has CDR1 KGHSH and CDR2 LQKENI. The CDR3 has 12 amino acids. Trimming removed 2 bases from V and 6 bases from J, with 4 bases in between. The CDR3 DNA reads as TGTGCCAGCTCACCAGCGTCCGGGGAGCTGTTTTTT. Encoded protein: CASSPASGELFF.

The V call is TRBV4-1, the J call TRBJ2-7, with TRBD2 matching over 10 bases. The CDR3 consists of 15 residues. The germline CDR1 and CDR2 sequences are MGHRA and YSYEKL. V was clipped by 4 bases and J by 5 bases; unmatched bases: 8. The CDR3 loop reads CASSPYLAGVNEQYF. The CDR3 DNA reads as TGCGCCAGCAGCCCGTATCTAGCGGGAGTGAACGAGCAGTACTTC.

The genes are TRBV5-4 and TRBJ1-5, with D possibly matching TRBD1 (5 bases). V lost 0 bases, J lost 4 bases, and 14 bases lay in between. From germline, CDR1 is SGHNT and CDR2 YYREEE (reference sequence). The length of the CDR3 is 16 residues. The CDR3 coding sequence is TGTGCCAGCAGCTTGGGCGGGACGGATAATAATCAGCCCCAGCATTTT. It codes for CASSLGGTDNNQPQHF.

This clone was detected only a few times. The J gene is TRBJ2-7, the V gene TRBV4-3; D is uncertain. Germline V gene data show CDR1 as LGHNA and CDR2 as YSLEER. The ends were cut back, 2 bases at V and 0 bases at J, with 11 bases in the middle. The CDR3 is 15 amino acids. The CDR3 protein is CASSQMPQVSYEQYF. CDR3 coding DNA: TGCGCCAGCAGCCAAATGCCTCAGGTCTCCTACGAGCAGTACTTC.

V gene TRBV6-5 combines with J gene TRBJ1-1; D is uncertain. Trimming shortened V by 0 bases and J by 0 bases, and 8 bases separated the two germline ends. CDR1 is MNHEY and CDR2 is SVGAGI in the germline V gene. The CDR3 covers 15 residues. The CDR3 here is CASSYSSAVNTEAFF. CDR3 in DNA: TGTGCCAGCAGTTACTCGAGTGCGGTGAACACTGAAGCTTTCTTT.

This clone has more than one count but fewer than ten. This chain joins TRBV19 and TRBJ2-7; a weak D match, TRBD2 (5 bases). This CDR3 contains 13 residues. Germline assignment: CDR1 LNHDA and CDR2 SQIVND (reference sequence). The ends were cut back, 4 bases at V and 0 bases at J, with 7 bases in the middle. CDR3 sequence reads: CASSKRSSYEQYF. Written as DNA, the CDR3 is TGTGCCAGTAGTAAGCGGAGCTCCTACGAGCAGTACTTC.

A remark on this clone: One end of the junction varies from germline; a read error may be responsible. The genes are TRBV7-9 and TRBJ2-3; 8 positions agree with TRBD1. This CDR3 is built from 15 residues. CDR1 is SEHNR and CDR2 is FQNEAQ in the germline V gene (reference sequence). CDR3 loop: CSSSWGLTGADTQYF. In DNA, the CDR3 is TGTTCCAGCAGTTGGGGTTTGACAGGGGCAGATACGCAGTATTTT.

This clone was seen more than once but under ten times. The chain combines TRBV7-2 with TRBJ2-7, with 10 nucleotides matching TRBD1. This CDR3 comprises 19 residues. V shed 5 bases, J shed 0 bases, and the junction held 16 bases outside the gene matches. CDR1 and CDR2 (germline): SGHTA, FQGNSA. The CDR3 DNA follows: TGTGCCAGCAGCAAACACCGGGACAGGGGATACTCAAGCTCCTACGAGCAGTACTTC. Translation gives CASSKHRDRGYSSSYEQYF.

This chain uses TRBV5-1 with TRBJ2-2, with unresolved D. There are 16 residues in the CDR3. Germline assignment: CDR1 SGHRS and CDR2 YFSETQ. V gave up 4 bases and J gave up 0 bases, with 13 bases separating them. CDR3 DNA sequence: TGCGCCAGCAGCGTAATATCGGGTCCGAACACCGGGGAGCTGTTTTTT. Translated, it gives CASSVISGPNTGELFF.